The rows below give T cell receptor beta chains drawn from one sample of a study of vaccination and CD4 T cells after COVID-19. No cognate antigen is known for these TCRs. Each CDR3 protein is one row after TCRdb ran MiXCR on the PCR reads. The data hold around 15,000 distinct CDR3 sequences, with roughly 44% observed a single time. Source: CD4+ T cells from blood, cultured in vitro, taken about 7 months after SARS-CoV-2 vaccination. Every receptor here comes from a human donor who had recovered from COVID-19. CDR3s include the opening cysteine and the closing phenylalanine or tryptophan. Each record gives: J gene, D gene, CDR3 length, V gene, clone size, CDR3 DNA, CDR3 protein. D genes are given only for firm matches. For some rows the clone size is stated as once, few or many, or as a class when expanded; others skip it.

>TRBJ2-5|.|15|TRBV7-9|.
TGTGCCAGCAGCTTCGGTGTGGGGGGCAGGGAGACCCAGTACTTC
CASSFGVGGRETQYF
>TRBJ1-2|.|14|TRBV2|once
TGTGCCAGCAGTGAAGCGGGGTGGGGCTCGGGCTACACCTTC
CASSEAGWGSGYTF
>TRBJ1-2|.|14|TRBV20-1|.
TGCAGTGCTAGAGATTGGCAGGGACTGGATGGCTACACCTTC
CSARDWQGLDGYTF
>TRBJ2-1|.|16|TRBV10-3|few
TGTGCCACGTCGTGGGTCGGGGGCGGCGCCTACAATGAGCAGTTCTTC
CATSWVGGGAYNEQFF
>TRBJ1-2|.|14|TRBV7-9|.
TGTGCCAGCAGCTTAACTGGGGGCAACTATGGCTACACCTTC
CASSLTGGNYGYTF
>TRBJ2-5|.|13|TRBV4-1|few
TGCGCCAGCAGCCGGGGGGGCGTGGAGACCCAGTACTTC
CASSRGGVETQYF
>TRBJ2-7|.|13|TRBV27|.
TGTGCCAGCAGTTTAATGGGAGTCAACGAGCAGTACTTC
CASSLMGVNEQYF
>TRBJ2-5|.|15|TRBV20-1|.
TGCAGTGCTAGAGATCCCGGGCGGACGAAAGAGACCCAGTACTTC
CSARDPGRTKETQYF
>TRBJ2-1|.|12|TRBV20-1|few
TGCAGTGCTAGAGCAGTAGGTAGTGAGCAGTTCTTC
CSARAVGSEQFF
>TRBJ2-5|TRBD1|14|TRBV20-1|few
TGCAGTGCCAATCGACAGGGTATAGGGGAGACCCAGTACTTC
CSANRQGIGETQYF
>TRBJ2-2|TRBD1|16|TRBV20-1|.
TGCAGTGCTAGGCTAGGGACAGCGGCGAACACCGGGGAGCTGTTTTTT
CSARLGTAANTGELFF
>TRBJ2-7|.|16|TRBV4-2|.
TGTGCCAGCAGCCAAGAACCCACAGGGTCCTTTCGCGAGCAGTACTTC
CASSQEPTGSFREQYF
>TRBJ2-7|TRBD2|16|TRBV27|few
TGTGCCAGCAGTCCTAAGCGGGAGGGCCCTGGTGTGGAGCAGTACTTC
CASSPKREGPGVEQYF
>TRBJ2-3|.|14|TRBV25-1|once
TGTGCCAGCAGTGATCTTGGTCGCCAAGATACGCAGTATTTT
CASSDLGRQDTQYF
>TRBJ2-5|TRBD1|14|TRBV10-3|.
TGTGCCATCAGTGATAGGACAGGGATAGAGACCCAGTACTTC
CAISDRTGIETQYF
>TRBJ1-6|.|14|TRBV7-2|once
TGTGCCAGCAGCTTAAACGCCCCTGGGACACCCCTCCACTTT
CASSLNAPGTPLHF
>TRBJ1-2|.|14|TRBV20-1|.
TGCAGTGCTCAACAGGGAGATGGGGGCTATGGCTACACCTTC
CSAQQGDGGYGYTF